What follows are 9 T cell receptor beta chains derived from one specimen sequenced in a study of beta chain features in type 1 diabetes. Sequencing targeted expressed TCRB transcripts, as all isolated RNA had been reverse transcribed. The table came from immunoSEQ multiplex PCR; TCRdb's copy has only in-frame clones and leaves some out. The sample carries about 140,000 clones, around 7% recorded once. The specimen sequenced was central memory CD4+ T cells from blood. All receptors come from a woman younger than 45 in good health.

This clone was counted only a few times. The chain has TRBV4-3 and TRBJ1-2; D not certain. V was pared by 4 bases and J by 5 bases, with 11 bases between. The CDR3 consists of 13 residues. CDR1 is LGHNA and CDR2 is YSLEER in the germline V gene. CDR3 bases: TGCGCCAGCAGCCCGAGTTCTGAATATGGCTACACCTTC. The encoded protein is CASSPSSEYGYTF.

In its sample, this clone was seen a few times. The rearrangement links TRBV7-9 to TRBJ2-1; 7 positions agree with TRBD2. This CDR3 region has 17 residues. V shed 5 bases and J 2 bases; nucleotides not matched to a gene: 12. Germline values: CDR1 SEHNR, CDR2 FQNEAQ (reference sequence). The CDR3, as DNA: TGTGCCAGCAGCCAACGGGAGGCCCGAAAAACCTACAATGAGCAGTTCTTC. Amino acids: CASSQREARKTYNEQFF.

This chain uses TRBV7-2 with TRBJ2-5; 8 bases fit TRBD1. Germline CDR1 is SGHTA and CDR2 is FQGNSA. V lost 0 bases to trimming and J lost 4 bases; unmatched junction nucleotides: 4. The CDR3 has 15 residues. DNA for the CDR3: TGTGCCAGCAGCTTAGCCACAGGGGGAAGAGAGACCCAGTACTTC. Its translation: CASSLATGGRETQYF.

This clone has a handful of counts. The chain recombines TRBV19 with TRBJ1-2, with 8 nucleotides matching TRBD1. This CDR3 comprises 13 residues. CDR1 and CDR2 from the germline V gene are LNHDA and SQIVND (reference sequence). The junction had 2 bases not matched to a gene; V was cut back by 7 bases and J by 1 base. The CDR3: CASTTGVNYGYTF. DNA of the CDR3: TGTGCCAGTACGACAGGGGTTAACTATGGCTACACCTTC.

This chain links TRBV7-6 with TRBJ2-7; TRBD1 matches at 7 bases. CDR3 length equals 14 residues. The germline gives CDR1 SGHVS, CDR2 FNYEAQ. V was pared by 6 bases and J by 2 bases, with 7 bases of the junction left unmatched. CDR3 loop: CASSQRGRPYEQYF. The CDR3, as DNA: TGTGCCAGCAGTCAAAGGGGGCGGCCCTACGAGCAGTACTTC.

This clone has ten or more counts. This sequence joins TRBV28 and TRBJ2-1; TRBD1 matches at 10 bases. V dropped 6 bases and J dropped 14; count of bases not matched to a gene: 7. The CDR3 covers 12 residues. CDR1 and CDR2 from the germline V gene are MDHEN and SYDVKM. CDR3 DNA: TGTGCCAGCAGCGACACCGGACAGGGGGAGTTCTTC. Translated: CASSDTGQGEFF. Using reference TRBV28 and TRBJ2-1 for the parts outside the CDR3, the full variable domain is DVKVTQSSRYLVKRTGEKVFLECVQDMDHENMFWYRQDPGLGLRLIYFSYDVKMKEKGDIPEGYSVSREKKERFSLILESASTNQTSMYLCASSDTGQGEFFGPGTRLTVL.

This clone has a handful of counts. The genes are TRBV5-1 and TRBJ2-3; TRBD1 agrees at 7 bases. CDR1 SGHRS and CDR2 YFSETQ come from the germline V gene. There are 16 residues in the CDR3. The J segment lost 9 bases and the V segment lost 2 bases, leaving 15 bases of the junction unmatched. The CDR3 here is CASSLGGQRTSYTQYF. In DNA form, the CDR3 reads TGCGCCAGCAGCTTAGGGGGACAGCGAACTTCCTACACGCAGTATTTT.

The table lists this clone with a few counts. In DNA, the CDR3 is TGTGCCAGCGGACAGGTCTACGAGCAGTACTTC. Translation gives CASGQVYEQYF. The chain recombines TRBV28 with TRBJ2-5; 7 bases agree with TRBD1. The DNA matches TRBJ2-7 better at its end, which makes the J call doubtful. Germline V gene lookup returns CDR1 MDHEN and CDR2 SYDVKM. The CDR3 is 11 residues long.

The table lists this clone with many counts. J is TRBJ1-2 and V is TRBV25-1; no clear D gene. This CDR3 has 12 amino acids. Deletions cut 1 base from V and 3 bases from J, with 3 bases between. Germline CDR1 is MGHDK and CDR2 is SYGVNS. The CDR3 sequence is CASSESDYGYTF. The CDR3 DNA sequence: TGTGCCAGCAGTGAATCAGACTATGGCTACACCTTC.